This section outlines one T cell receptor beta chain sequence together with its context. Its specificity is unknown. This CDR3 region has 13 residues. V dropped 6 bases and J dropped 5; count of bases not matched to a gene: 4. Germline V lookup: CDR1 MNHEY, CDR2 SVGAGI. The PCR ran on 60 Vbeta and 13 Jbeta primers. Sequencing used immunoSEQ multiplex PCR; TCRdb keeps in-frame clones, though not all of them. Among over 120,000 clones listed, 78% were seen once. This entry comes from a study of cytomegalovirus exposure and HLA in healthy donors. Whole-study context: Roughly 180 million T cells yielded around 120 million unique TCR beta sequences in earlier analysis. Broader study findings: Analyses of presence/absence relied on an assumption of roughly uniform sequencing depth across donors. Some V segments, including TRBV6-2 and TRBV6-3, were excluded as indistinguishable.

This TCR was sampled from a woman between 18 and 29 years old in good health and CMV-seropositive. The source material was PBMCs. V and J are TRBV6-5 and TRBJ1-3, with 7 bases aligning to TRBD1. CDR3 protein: CASRTGDRNTIYF. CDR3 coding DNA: TGTGCCAGCAGAACAGGGGATCGAAACACCATATATTTT.